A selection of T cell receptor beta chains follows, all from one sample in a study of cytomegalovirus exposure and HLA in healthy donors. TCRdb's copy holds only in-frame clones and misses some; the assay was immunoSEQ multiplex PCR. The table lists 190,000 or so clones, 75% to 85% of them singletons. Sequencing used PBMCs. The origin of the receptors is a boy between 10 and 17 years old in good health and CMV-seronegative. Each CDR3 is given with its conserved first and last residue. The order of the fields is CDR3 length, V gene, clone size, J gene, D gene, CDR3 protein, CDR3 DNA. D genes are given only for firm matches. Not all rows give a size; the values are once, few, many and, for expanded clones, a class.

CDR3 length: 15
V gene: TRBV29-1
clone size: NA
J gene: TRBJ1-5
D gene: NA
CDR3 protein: CSVPSQQGSNQPQHF
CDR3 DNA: TGCAGCGTGCCCAGCCAACAGGGTAGCAATCAGCCCCAGCATTTT

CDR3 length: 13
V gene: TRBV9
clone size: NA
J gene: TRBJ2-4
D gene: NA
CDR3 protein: CASSQGMRNIQYF
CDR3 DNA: TGTGCCAGCAGCCAGGGGATGAGGAACATTCAGTACTTC

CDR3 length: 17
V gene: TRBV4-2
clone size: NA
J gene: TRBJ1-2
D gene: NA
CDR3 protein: CASSQEGSEAAGGGYTF
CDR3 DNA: TGTGCCAGCAGCCAAGAGGGTTCGGAGGCGGCGGGTGGAGGCTACACCTTC

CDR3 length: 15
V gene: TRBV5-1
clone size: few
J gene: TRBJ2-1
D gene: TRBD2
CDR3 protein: CASSSAGDTGDEQFF
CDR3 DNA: TGCGCCAGCAGCAGCGCGGGGGATACGGGGGATGAGCAGTTCTTC

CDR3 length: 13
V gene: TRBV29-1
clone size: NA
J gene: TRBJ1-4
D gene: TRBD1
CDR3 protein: CSAVTGEDEKLFF
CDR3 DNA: TGCAGCGCCGTTACAGGGGAAGATGAAAAACTGTTTTTT

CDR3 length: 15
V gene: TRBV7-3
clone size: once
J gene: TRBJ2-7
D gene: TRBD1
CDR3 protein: CASSLSPQGVCEQYF
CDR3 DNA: TGTGCCAGCAGCTTATCCCCCCAGGGGGTCTGCGAGCAGTACTTC

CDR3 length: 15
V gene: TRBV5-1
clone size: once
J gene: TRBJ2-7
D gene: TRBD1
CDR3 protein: CASSLGTGGFGEQYF
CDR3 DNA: TGCGCCAGCAGCTTGGGGACAGGGGGCTTTGGGGAGCAGTACTTC

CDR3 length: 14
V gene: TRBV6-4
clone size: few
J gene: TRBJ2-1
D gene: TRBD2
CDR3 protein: CASSDSAGGHEQFF
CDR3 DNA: TGTGCCAGCAGTGACTCAGCGGGGGGGCATGAGCAGTTCTTC

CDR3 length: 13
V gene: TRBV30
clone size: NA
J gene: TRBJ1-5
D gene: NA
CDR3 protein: CAWSAGEDQPQHF
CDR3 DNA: TGTGCCTGGAGTGCCGGCGAGGATCAGCCCCAGCATTTT

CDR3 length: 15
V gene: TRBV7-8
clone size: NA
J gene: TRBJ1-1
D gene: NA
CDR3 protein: CASSLVAGTYTEAFF
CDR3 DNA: TGTGCCAGCAGCTTAGTGGCAGGGACATACACTGAAGCTTTCTTT

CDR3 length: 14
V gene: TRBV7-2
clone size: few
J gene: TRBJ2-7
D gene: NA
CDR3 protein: CASSLDRARNEQYF
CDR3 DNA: TGTGCCAGCAGCTTAGACAGGGCGAGGAACGAGCAGTACTTC

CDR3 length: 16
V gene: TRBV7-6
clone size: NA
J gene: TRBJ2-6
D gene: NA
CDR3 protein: CASRATVNSGANVLTF
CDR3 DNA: TGTGCCAGCAGGGCGACAGTAAACTCTGGGGCCAACGTCCTGACTTTC

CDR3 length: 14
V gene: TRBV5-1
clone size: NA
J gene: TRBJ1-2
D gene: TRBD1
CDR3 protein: CASSFGTENYGYTF
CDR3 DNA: TGCGCCAGCAGCTTTGGGACAGAGAACTATGGCTACACCTTC

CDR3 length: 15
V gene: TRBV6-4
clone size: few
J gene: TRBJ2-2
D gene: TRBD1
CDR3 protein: CASSDRTGSAGELFF
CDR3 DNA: TGTGCCAGCAGTGACCGGACAGGGAGTGCCGGGGAGCTGTTTTTT

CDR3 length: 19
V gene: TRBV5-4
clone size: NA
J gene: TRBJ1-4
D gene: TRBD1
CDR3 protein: CASSYGTGGFIPTNEKLFF
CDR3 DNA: TGTGCCAGCAGCTACGGGACAGGGGGTTTTATTCCCACTAATGAAAAACTGTTTTTT

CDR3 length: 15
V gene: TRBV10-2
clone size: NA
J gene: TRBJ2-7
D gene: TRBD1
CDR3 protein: CASSVRQGGNYEQYF
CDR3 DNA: TGCGCCAGCAGTGTGCGACAGGGGGGGAACTACGAGCAGTACTTC

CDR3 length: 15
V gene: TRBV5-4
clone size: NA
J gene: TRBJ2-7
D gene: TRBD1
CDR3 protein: CASSLIGTATYEQYF
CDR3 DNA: TGTGCCAGCAGCTTGATCGGGACAGCCACCTACGAGCAGTACTTT